This TCR beta chain is from a study of tumor-infiltrating lymphocytes in glioblastoma multiforme. Germline CDR1 is DFQATT and CDR2 is SNEGSKA (reference sequence). The V end was cut by 3 bases, the J end by 0 bases, with 0 bases between. This CDR3 is built from 11 residues. TCRB libraries came from RNA via three nested multiplex PCR rounds. A C-beta primer primed TCRB cDNA from approximately 0.5 ug RNA. Using its own MiXCR run on the multiplex PCR reads, TCRdb lists one record per CDR3 protein. Among nearly 15,000 distinct CDR3 sequences listed, over 65% were seen once. This clonotype has a single count.

This TCR derives from a male donor with glioblastoma. The chain combines TRBV20-1 with TRBJ2-1; D is uncertain. The specimen was brain tumor tissue. CDR3: CSASSYNEQFF. For the CDR3, the DNA is TGCAGTGCTAGCTCCTACAATGAGCAGTTCTTC.